This T cell receptor (beta chain) was found in a study of regulatory T cells in long-lasting Graves disease listed by TCRdb under 2021. At the level of the whole study: In the newly diagnosed Graves' disease group, patients had been taking antithyroid drugs for less than 3 months. Peripheral blood TCR sequencing and RNA sequencing compared persistent Graves' disease patients with newly diagnosed Graves' disease patients. The study was conducted in China and was registered as a clinical trial. TCR sequencing covered around 13 persistent and some 20 newly diagnosed Graves' disease patients, around 33 samples in total.

The investigation overall reported the following: Lower TCR Shannon entropy and fewer highly expanded clones were observed in persistent Graves' disease patients than in newly diagnosed patients, which suggested clonal expansion. Peripheral blood alone was examined, since thyroid tissue, which constituted the primary lesion, could not be accessed. The authors noted that the small sample size was a limitation that may lower accuracy. TRBV28, TRBJ1-2 and TRBJ2-5 were preferentially used in persistent disease, while TRBV20-1 and TRBJ2-1 were favored in newly diagnosed disease. Sequencing and analysis were limited to the TCR beta chain. Patients with persistent disease shared more public clonotypes (approximately 2,500) than newly diagnosed patients did (around 930).

The sample's time point label, decoded: newly diagnosed GD, antithyroid drugs for less than 3 months. For both TCR sequencing and RNA sequencing, RNA was extracted from PBMCs using TRIzol. The diagnosis of Graves' disease followed American Thyroid Association guidelines. Patients for the study were recruited at an endocrinology department in Xi'an, China. From each patient, around 9 milliliters of peripheral blood was collected into an EDTA anticoagulant tube. Ficoll Paque Plus density gradient separation was used to isolate PBMCs, and no further T cell sorting was done. RNA quality was checked with an Agilent 2100 Bioanalyzer and agarose gel, and concentration with a NanoDrop 2000. The CDR3 runs 12 residues from the cysteine to the phenylalanine. The retained sequence is limited to the CDR3, 36 bases, with the frame set at the first base. In the germline V gene (reference sequence), CDR1 corresponds to LGHDT and CDR2 to YNNKEL. Trimming at the junction amounts to 0 bases on V and 8 bases on J, and the germline ends lie 7 bases apart.

Library method: multiplex PCR. Instrument on record: Illumina HiSeq 4000. TCR beta libraries were built with iRepertoire HTBI primers and Arm-PCR amplification of CDR3 regions. Gel purification was performed on PCR products prior to sequencing. The study's own analysis went as follows. A total of fewer than 70 TRBV and approximately 13 TRBJ segments were identified across samples and were used for gene usage analysis of CDR3 amino acid clonotypes. COPE and FqMerger were used to merge filtered high-quality paired reads into contigs. BLAST was used to align contigs to the IMGT TRBV, TRBD and TRBJ reference genes, and CDR3 was defined following IMGT. Any clonotype with a frequency above 0.1% was classified as a highly expanded clone. Repertoire diversity was measured by Shannon entropy, and V-J evenness by the Gini coefficient. Clonotypes shared by more than one individual were considered public. TCRdb passed the public sequencing reads through fastp at Q25 and MiXCR, retaining productive beta sequences. Rows with one shared CDR3 protein collapse into an entry with the most common genes and DNA. It is TCRdb's table, rather than the study itself, that gives the V and J calls and clone size. The sample includes 530,000 or so distinct CDR3 sequences, with 13% observed a single time. The ten largest clones capture 8.5% to 10% of the sample.

This clonotype was found many times. Its binding antigen is unknown. No much larger clone is present one base from it, and per-base qualities are unavailable. These records were also assigned to another study, of T cells in Graves' hyperthyroidism and ophthalmopathy. The second paper further reports: A patient counted as having stable Graves' hyperthyroidism if no progression to ophthalmopathy occurred over 18 months of follow-up. Hyperthyroidism patients were aged 18 to 65 years and newly diagnosed, with disease duration of less than 2 months. The study excluded patients with uncontrolled infections, other autoimmune diseases, pregnancy or lactation. Clinical symptoms, serum thyroxine and TRAb, thyroid ultrasound, and orbital computed tomography formed the basis for the diagnoses. A first-round RT-PCR of the TCR CDR3 used the HTBI primer set with the Qiagen OneStep RT-PCR kit. Blood samples also contained most of the expanded thyroid clonotypes (frequency above 0.001), which suggests that blood repertoires may reflect thyroid immune responses. A 13 V-J signature model separated ophthalmopathy from stable hyperthyroidism, with about 88% sensitivity and roughly 84% specificity in cross-validation and 80%/75% in testing. In validation, the model predicted progression to ophthalmopathy with 55% to 71% sensitivity and 72.22% specificity, a median of 6.5 months before onset. To identify distinguishing TCR V-J signatures, a discovery cohort of 90 to 100 patients was used, comprising under 45 with Graves' ophthalmopathy and 57 with stable Graves' hyperthyroidism. Whether ophthalmopathy could be predicted prospectively was tested in an independent validation cohort made up of about 20 hyperthyroidism patients plus 17 patients who later progressed to ophthalmopathy. The 75 to 100 discovery patients were randomly divided into training and test sets at a 7:3 ratio. In addition, the study compared T-cell repertoires in thyroid tissue and in blood from several Graves' hyperthyroidism patients. After sampling, hyperthyroidism patients received methimazole starting at 30 mg daily, and ophthalmopathy patients received high-dose intravenous methylprednisolone. A second multiplex PCR round built the libraries, followed by size selection and purification. Libraries were sequenced paired-end with 100 bp reads on an Illumina HiSeq2000. SOAPnuke was used to process the raw data, with reads discarded if the reads contained adapters or uncalled bases, had a mean Phred below 15, or lacked an exact constant-primer or identifier match. COPE v1.2.5 was used to merge the high-quality paired reads, and each unique nucleotide sequence was defined as a clonotype. MiTCR v1.1 was used to align the clonotypes against IMGT TRBV, TRBD and TRBJ reference segments. Analysis was restricted to V-J combinations with a frequency above 0.0001, which covered roughly 99% of repertoires. A TCS score was defined as the ratio of F50 (clonal expansion) to E x V (chaos), with BLOSUM62-based TCRdist applied between CDR3 peptides within each V-J. Welch's t-statistics and random forest reduced 500 to 650 V-J features to roughly 13, which were used in a naive Bayes classifier (R e1071). Sample size was not statistically predetermined, and investigators were not blinded to group allocation. TCR Vbeta CDR3 sequencing of approximately 140 peripheral blood samples (about 45 ophthalmopathy, some 75 hyperthyroidism and about 17 progressor patients) is reported in the paper.

This clonotype was obtained from a man aged 30 to 39 with Graves disease. Donor details come from another sample of the same person, matched by shared clones. The specimen comprised peripheral blood mononuclear cells (PBMCs), sampled at new diagnosis, from a patient treated with antithyroid drugs. The chain employs TRBV3-1 and TRBJ2-5, with an unclear D gene assignment. The DNA sequence is as follows: TGTGCCAGCAGCCAAGAATTTGAAACCCAGTACTTC. This gives the protein CASSQEFETQYF.